This TCR beta chain was retrieved from a study of CD8 T cells in Susac syndrome. In germline, CDR1 is SGHAT, CDR2 FQNNGV. This CDR3 spans 15 amino acids. The ends lost 5 bases at V and 2 bases at J; junction bases unmatched: 4. TCR beta from blood CD8+ and CD4+ T cells was sequenced. FACS enriched CD8+ TEMRA cells, while bulk CD8+ and CD4+ were negatively isolated. Random hexamers were used to reverse transcribe the RNA input (about 0.45 to 1 ug). The TCR beta CDR3 was amplified by immunoSEQ multiplex PCR across 54 Vbeta, 13 Jbeta. In TCRdb, the immunoSEQ multiplex PCR reads were re-called with MiXCR into one record per CDR3 protein. The table records about 180,000 distinct CDR3 sequences, approximately 95% of them present only once.

Material: CD4+ T cells from PBMCs. This receptor was taken from a human donor with multiple sclerosis. V usage is TRBV11-2 and J usage is TRBJ2-3, with 10 bases fitting TRBD2. The CDR3 protein is CASSPSGGATDTQYF. In DNA form, the CDR3 reads TGTGCCAGCAGCCCTAGCGGGGGTGCCACAGATACGCAGTATTTT.